This TCR beta chain was identified in a study of blood T cells in healthy people across ages. Findings and limits, study-wide: Diversity estimates from one million T cells were considered underestimates.

A word on this clonotype: Its antigen remains unknown. An end of the junction does not agree with germline; a read error may underlie this.

Germline assignment: CDR1 SNHLY and CDR2 FYNNEI. The CDR3 extends over 13 amino acids. Combining a sample-barcoded 5' primer with a J-beta primer mix, a second PCR ran for roughly 7 to 12 cycles. One entry per CDR3 protein results from TCRdb running MiXCR on the 5' RACE reads. The sample includes about 640,000 distinct CDR3 sequences, 58% seen only once; the top ten take over 35%. The source of this sequence is a man in his 60s in good health. Sequencing was carried out using blood. V usage is TRBV2 and J usage is TRBJ1-2; D remains unclear. Here the CDR3 reads CTSSAPENYGYTF. The CDR3 region has the DNA TGTACCAGCAGTGCGCCAGAGAACTATGGCTACACCTTC.